Listed below are T cell receptor beta chains from one sample, sequenced in a study of cytomegalovirus exposure and HLA in healthy donors. Libraries were prepared by immunoSEQ multiplex PCR; TCRdb keeps only in-frame clonotypes and omits some of them. Found here are 110,000 to 150,000 clones, over 60% of them singletons; the top ten hold 1.5% to 2%. Sequencing was carried out using PBMCs. The receptors originated from a woman aged 30 to 39 in good health and CMV-seronegative. Both conserved end residues are part of each CDR3. A D gene is named only where the DNA matches it firmly. Clone size, where shown, is once, few, many, or a class for clones that have expanded.

abundance: .; len: 15; d_gene: .; j_gene: TRBJ2-7; v_gene: TRBV27; CDR3aa: CASSLRRGYNYEQYF; CDR3nt: TGTGCCAGCAGTTTAAGGCGGGGCTATAACTACGAGCAGTACTTC
abundance: .; len: 13; d_gene: .; j_gene: TRBJ1-4; v_gene: TRBV5-4; CDR3aa: CASSLPPHEKLFF; CDR3nt: TGTGCCAGCAGCCTTCCCCCCCATGAAAAACTGTTTTTT
abundance: .; len: 14; d_gene: .; j_gene: TRBJ1-4; v_gene: TRBV6-1; CDR3aa: CASSEGGTNEKLFF; CDR3nt: TGTGCCAGCAGTGAGGGGGGAACTAATGAAAAACTGTTTTTT
abundance: .; len: 14; d_gene: TRBD1; j_gene: TRBJ2-5; v_gene: TRBV5-1; CDR3aa: CASSPGGGGETQYF; CDR3nt: TGCGCCAGCTCCCCAGGGGGCGGAGGGGAGACCCAGTACTTC
abundance: .; len: 15; d_gene: .; j_gene: TRBJ1-2; v_gene: TRBV27; CDR3aa: CASSLVLGNLYGYTF; CDR3nt: TGTGCCAGCAGTTTAGTTTTGGGCAACCTCTATGGCTACACCTTC
abundance: .; len: 17; d_gene: TRBD1; j_gene: TRBJ2-1; v_gene: TRBV29-1; CDR3aa: CSVREGAAGGIISEQFF; CDR3nt: TGCAGCGTCCGAGAGGGGGCGGCAGGGGGAATAATTAGTGAGCAGTTCTTC
abundance: .; len: 13; d_gene: .; j_gene: TRBJ1-5; v_gene: TRBV2; CDR3aa: CASSEAGNQPQHF; CDR3nt: TGTGCCAGCAGTGAGGCAGGGAATCAGCCCCAGCATTTT
abundance: .; len: 18; d_gene: TRBD1; j_gene: TRBJ1-5; v_gene: TRBV15; CDR3aa: CATSRDERQGFLRQPQHF; CDR3nt: TGTGCCACCAGCAGAGATGAGCGACAGGGGTTTCTAAGGCAGCCCCAGCATTTT
abundance: .; len: 15; d_gene: .; j_gene: TRBJ1-2; v_gene: TRBV11-2; CDR3aa: CASRSIRRDSYGYTF; CDR3nt: TGTGCCAGCAGGTCAATCCGCAGGGATTCCTATGGCTACACCTTC
abundance: .; len: 14; d_gene: TRBD1; j_gene: TRBJ1-2; v_gene: TRBV6-5; CDR3aa: CASSWRDRDYGYTF; CDR3nt: TGTGCCAGCAGTTGGCGGGACAGGGACTATGGCTACACCTTC
abundance: once; len: 12; d_gene: .; j_gene: TRBJ2-7; v_gene: TRBV30; CDR3aa: CAWSAVGIEQYF; CDR3nt: TGTGCCTGGAGTGCTGTCGGGATCGAGCAGTACTTC
abundance: .; len: 15; d_gene: TRBD1; j_gene: TRBJ2-3; v_gene: TRBV27; CDR3aa: CASSWDRGPADTQYF; CDR3nt: TGTGCCAGCAGTTGGGACAGGGGGCCGGCAGATACGCAGTATTTT
abundance: .; len: 17; d_gene: TRBD1; j_gene: TRBJ2-5; v_gene: TRBV7-8; CDR3aa: CASSRTTGASYQETQYF; CDR3nt: TGTGCCAGCAGCCGCACGACAGGGGCCAGCTACCAAGAGACCCAGTACTTC
abundance: .; len: 15; d_gene: .; j_gene: TRBJ1-5; v_gene: TRBV5-1; CDR3aa: CASRPGAYSNQPQHF; CDR3nt: TGCGCCAGCAGGCCGGGAGCTTATAGCAATCAGCCCCAGCATTTT
abundance: few; len: 15; d_gene: TRBD1; j_gene: TRBJ1-4; v_gene: TRBV7-6; CDR3aa: CASRSTGTGNEKLFF; CDR3nt: TGTGCCAGCCGATCAACGGGGACAGGGAATGAAAAACTGTTTTTT
abundance: .; len: 14; d_gene: .; j_gene: TRBJ1-5; v_gene: TRBV9; CDR3aa: CASSVDQSNQPQHF; CDR3nt: TGTGCCAGCAGCGTAGATCAAAGCAATCAGCCCCAGCATTTT
abundance: .; len: 15; d_gene: .; j_gene: TRBJ2-5; v_gene: TRBV27; CDR3aa: CASSSDARGQETQYF; CDR3nt: TGTGCCAGCAGTTCAGACGCACGGGGCCAAGAGACCCAGTACTTC
abundance: .; len: 16; d_gene: TRBD1; j_gene: TRBJ1-6; v_gene: TRBV11-1; CDR3aa: CASSPPRQGKNSPLHF; CDR3nt: TGTGCCAGCAGCCCGCCAAGACAGGGGAAGAATTCACCCCTCCACTTT
abundance: .; len: 16; d_gene: .; j_gene: TRBJ2-5; v_gene: TRBV5-4; CDR3aa: CASSLASSRRQETQYF; CDR3nt: TGTGCCAGCAGCTTGGCCTCTTCTAGGCGCCAAGAGACCCAGTACTTC
abundance: .; len: 15; d_gene: .; j_gene: TRBJ1-2; v_gene: TRBV15; CDR3aa: CATSREIQGGRGYTF; CDR3nt: TGTGCCACCAGCAGAGAAATTCAGGGTGGTCGGGGCTACACCTTC
abundance: .; len: 17; d_gene: TRBD1; j_gene: TRBJ2-1; v_gene: TRBV14; CDR3aa: CASSLASGGFFYNEQFF; CDR3nt: TGTGCCAGCAGCCTCGCGTCAGGGGGCTTTTTCTACAATGAGCAGTTCTTC
abundance: .; len: 14; d_gene: .; j_gene: TRBJ1-2; v_gene: TRBV14; CDR3aa: CASSQGRDNYGYTF; CDR3nt: TGTGCCAGCAGCCAAGGGAGGGACAACTATGGCTACACCTTC
abundance: .; len: 16; d_gene: TRBD2; j_gene: TRBJ2-1; v_gene: TRBV7-3; CDR3aa: CASSLPGLVHDNEQFF; CDR3nt: TGTGCCAGCAGCTTACCGGGACTAGTACATGACAATGAGCAGTTCTTC
abundance: few; len: 14; d_gene: TRBD1; j_gene: TRBJ1-6; v_gene: TRBV25-1; CDR3aa: CASSEYGDRAPLHF; CDR3nt: TGTGCCAGCAGTGAATACGGGGACAGGGCACCCCTCCACTTT
abundance: .; len: 15; d_gene: TRBD1; j_gene: TRBJ1-2; v_gene: TRBV11-2; CDR3aa: CASSLRQGAGYGYTF; CDR3nt: TGTGCCAGCAGCCTGAGACAGGGGGCAGGCTATGGCTACACCTTC
abundance: .; len: 13; d_gene: TRBD1; j_gene: TRBJ2-5; v_gene: TRBV29-1; CDR3aa: CSVEATGPETQYF; CDR3nt: TGCAGCGTTGAAGCGACAGGGCCGGAGACCCAGTACTTC
abundance: .; len: 15; d_gene: TRBD1; j_gene: TRBJ1-1; v_gene: TRBV7-2; CDR3aa: CASSLMGTGNTEAFF; CDR3nt: TGTGCCAGCAGCTTAATGGGGACAGGGAACACTGAAGCTTTCTTT
abundance: few; len: 15; d_gene: .; j_gene: TRBJ2-5; v_gene: TRBV4-1; CDR3aa: CASSQDGTNQETQYF; CDR3nt: TGCGCCAGCAGCCAAGATGGGACAAACCAAGAGACCCAGTACTTC
abundance: few; len: 16; d_gene: .; j_gene: TRBJ1-6; v_gene: TRBV4-1; CDR3aa: CASSQDEGAYNSPLHF; CDR3nt: TGCGCCAGCAGCCAAGATGAGGGGGCCTATAATTCACCCCTCCACTTT
abundance: .; len: 14; d_gene: TRBD1; j_gene: TRBJ1-1; v_gene: TRBV27; CDR3aa: CASSPTGMNTEAFF; CDR3nt: TGTGCCAGCAGTCCGACAGGGATGAACACTGAAGCTTTCTTT
abundance: .; len: 20; d_gene: TRBD2; j_gene: TRBJ2-2; v_gene: TRBV5-1; CDR3aa: CASSLVMRLAGAPNTGELFF; CDR3nt: TGCGCCAGCAGCTTGGTGATGCGACTAGCGGGGGCCCCGAACACCGGGGAGCTGTTTTTT
abundance: .; len: 15; d_gene: TRBD2; j_gene: TRBJ2-1; v_gene: TRBV12-5; CDR3aa: CASGLGLAGYNEQFF; CDR3nt: TGTGCTAGTGGTTTAGGGCTAGCGGGCTACAATGAGCAGTTCTTC
abundance: .; len: 14; d_gene: .; j_gene: TRBJ1-5; v_gene: TRBV19; CDR3aa: CASRPTVENQPQHF; CDR3nt: TGTGCCAGTAGACCCACAGTTGAGAATCAGCCCCAGCATTTT
abundance: .; len: 22; d_gene: TRBD2; j_gene: TRBJ2-6; v_gene: TRBV27; CDR3aa: CASSSMWTSGGTINSGANVLTF; CDR3nt: TGTGCCAGCTCCTCAATGTGGACTAGCGGGGGTACAATCAACTCTGGGGCCAACGTCCTGACTTTC
abundance: .; len: 15; d_gene: .; j_gene: TRBJ1-1; v_gene: TRBV5-1; CDR3aa: CASSGFQGMNTEAFF; CDR3nt: TGCGCCAGCAGCGGCTTCCAGGGCATGAACACTGAAGCTTTCTTT
abundance: once; len: 16; d_gene: TRBD2; j_gene: TRBJ2-2; v_gene: TRBV2; CDR3aa: CASSVTRGGGGGELFF; CDR3nt: TGTGCCAGCAGCGTTACTCGGGGGGGAGGGGGCGGGGAGCTGTTTTTT
abundance: .; len: 14; d_gene: .; j_gene: TRBJ2-2; v_gene: TRBV4-3; CDR3aa: CASSQSLGRGELFF; CDR3nt: TGCGCCAGCAGCCAATCGCTAGGGAGAGGGGAGCTGTTTTTT
abundance: .; len: 14; d_gene: TRBD1; j_gene: TRBJ1-5; v_gene: TRBV19; CDR3aa: CASSRGTGYQPQHF; CDR3nt: TGTGCCAGTAGTCGGGGGACAGGGTATCAGCCCCAGCATTTT
abundance: .; len: 13; d_gene: .; j_gene: TRBJ1-1; v_gene: TRBV30; CDR3aa: CAWSGPRGTEAFF; CDR3nt: TGTGCCTGGAGCGGACCGAGGGGGACTGAAGCTTTCTTT
abundance: medium-sized; len: 13; d_gene: TRBD1; j_gene: TRBJ1-1; v_gene: TRBV10-1; CDR3aa: CASKGARNTEAFF; CDR3nt: TGCGCCAGCAAGGGGGCTCGGAACACTGAAGCTTTCTTT
abundance: .; len: 12; d_gene: TRBD1; j_gene: TRBJ1-1; v_gene: TRBV2; CDR3aa: CASCRGQAEAFF; CDR3nt: TGTGCCAGCTGCAGGGGGCAGGCTGAAGCTTTCTTT
abundance: .; len: 12; d_gene: .; j_gene: TRBJ2-7; v_gene: TRBV10-3; CDR3aa: CAISENSYEQYF; CDR3nt: TGTGCCATCAGTGAGAATAGTTACGAGCAGTACTTC
abundance: .; len: 16; d_gene: TRBD1; j_gene: TRBJ1-2; v_gene: TRBV18; CDR3aa: CASSPPKGQGNYGYTF; CDR3nt: TGTGCCAGCTCACCACCGAAGGGACAGGGTAACTATGGCTACACCTTC
abundance: .; len: 12; d_gene: .; j_gene: TRBJ1-5; v_gene: TRBV29-1; CDR3aa: CSVTTGSGPQHF; CDR3nt: TGCAGCGTGACCACAGGATCGGGGCCCCAGCATTTT
abundance: .; len: 14; d_gene: .; j_gene: TRBJ2-3; v_gene: TRBV4-1; CDR3aa: CASSQEGTSDTQYF; CDR3nt: TGCGCCAGCAGCCAGGAGGGGACTTCAGATACGCAGTATTTT
abundance: few; len: 16; d_gene: TRBD1; j_gene: TRBJ2-7; v_gene: TRBV5-5; CDR3aa: CASSQDRGASSYEQYF; CDR3nt: TGTGCCAGCAGCCAAGACAGGGGGGCCAGCTCCTACGAGCAGTACTTC
abundance: once; len: 13; d_gene: .; j_gene: TRBJ2-3; v_gene: TRBV5-1; CDR3aa: CASSPGAGNTQYF; CDR3nt: TGCGCCAGCAGCCCCGGCGCAGGCAACACGCAGTATTTT
abundance: .; len: 14; d_gene: TRBD2; j_gene: TRBJ2-7; v_gene: TRBV10-2; CDR3aa: CASSELRTSGEQYF; CDR3nt: TGCGCCAGCAGTGAGCTTCGGACTAGCGGAGAACAGTACTTC
abundance: .; len: 16; d_gene: TRBD1; j_gene: TRBJ2-7; v_gene: TRBV6-5; CDR3aa: CASSYSTGPLSYEQYF; CDR3nt: TGTGCCAGCAGTTACTCGACAGGGCCGCTAAGTTACGAGCAGTACTTC
abundance: few; len: 15; d_gene: .; j_gene: TRBJ1-1; v_gene: TRBV7-9; CDR3aa: CASSRQAGLNTEAFF; CDR3nt: TGTGCCAGCAGCCGACAGGCGGGTCTGAACACTGAAGCTTTCTTT
abundance: .; len: 15; d_gene: TRBD1; j_gene: TRBJ1-2; v_gene: TRBV6-1; CDR3aa: CASSERTGSYYGYTF; CDR3nt: TGTGCCAGCAGTGAAAGGACAGGGTCCTACTATGGCTACACCTTC
abundance: few; len: 14; d_gene: .; j_gene: TRBJ2-5; v_gene: TRBV7-2; CDR3aa: CASSLVRGRETQYF; CDR3nt: TGTGCCAGCAGCTTAGTTCGGGGTCGTGAGACCCAGTACTTC
abundance: .; len: 16; d_gene: .; j_gene: TRBJ2-2; v_gene: TRBV5-6; CDR3aa: CASSSRGRDLHGELFF; CDR3nt: TGTGCCAGCAGCTCCCGGGGCAGGGACTTACACGGGGAGCTGTTTTTT